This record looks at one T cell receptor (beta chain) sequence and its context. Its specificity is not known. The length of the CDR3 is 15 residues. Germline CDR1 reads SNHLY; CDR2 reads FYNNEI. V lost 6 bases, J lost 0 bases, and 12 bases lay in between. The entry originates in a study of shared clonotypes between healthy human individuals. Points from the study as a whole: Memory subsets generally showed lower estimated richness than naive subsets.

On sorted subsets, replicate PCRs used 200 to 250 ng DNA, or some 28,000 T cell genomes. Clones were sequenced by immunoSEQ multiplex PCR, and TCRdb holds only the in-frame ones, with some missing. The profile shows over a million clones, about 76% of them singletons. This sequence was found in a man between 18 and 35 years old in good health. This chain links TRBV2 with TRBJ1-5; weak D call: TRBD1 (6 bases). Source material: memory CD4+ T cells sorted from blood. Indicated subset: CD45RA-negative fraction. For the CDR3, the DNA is TGTGCCAGCAGAGGGGGAGATTATAGCAATCAGCCCCAGCATTTT. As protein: CASRGGDYSNQPQHF.